This TCR beta chain was recorded in a study of neoadjuvant anti-PD-1 for oral cavity cancer. The wider study: Nivolumab at 3 mg/kg was mostly given biweekly, three to four doses, pre-surgery. Around day 43, patients without progression received a fourth nivolumab dose before surgery. Whole-study findings and limits: Higher pretreatment Treg/Th17 ratios tracked higher pretreatment blood clonality. Only three patients per response group were TCR-analyzed; validation needed.

Germline values: CDR1 SGHTA, CDR2 FQGTGA. J lost 8 bases, V lost 2 bases, and 12 bases had no gene match. The CDR3 is 16 amino acids. Profiling relied on immunoSEQ multiplex PCR, and the TCRdb table lists in-frame clones only, not all of them. Of about 72,000 clones in the sample, over 70% are singletons; the top ten hold nearly 3.5%. With regard to this clone: As yet, its antigen is unknown.

The sequencing used PBMCs, collected before nivolumab (anti-PD-1) treatment. This receptor was obtained from a person between 40 and 79 years old with oral cavity squamous cell carcinoma. The chain employs TRBV7-3 and TRBJ1-2; 9 nucleotides match TRBD1. DNA of the CDR3: TGTGCCAGCAGCTTAGGGCGGGACAGGGCGACGGAGGGCTACACCTTC. It yields the protein CASSLGRDRATEGYTF.